A selection of T cell receptor beta chains follows, all from one sample in a study of T cell responses to AZD1222 COVID-19 vaccine. Method: immunoSEQ multiplex PCR; TCRdb's copy keeps in-frame clones and lacks some. Here the sample spans about 100,000 clones, about 93% being singletons. This specimen was peripheral blood, taken on day 0 of AZD1222 vaccination. The origin of the receptors is an adult in good health. CDR3s include the opening cysteine and the closing phenylalanine or tryptophan. D genes are given only for firm matches. A row's size may be missing; if present it is once, few, many or a size class.

>.|TRBV4-1|TRBD2|TRBJ2-1
TGCGCCAGCAGCCAAGCTGATCTAATAGCGGGAGCCTACAATGAGCAGTTCTTC
CASSQADLIAGAYNEQFF
>.|TRBV11-2|.|TRBJ1-6
TGTGCCAGCAGCTTCGAGGGTTTTAATTCACCCCTCCACTTT
CASSFEGFNSPLHF
>.|TRBV19|TRBD1|TRBJ2-7
TGTGCCAGTAGTATAGGGCAGGGGGCGCCGGACGAGCAGTACTTC
CASSIGQGAPDEQYF
>.|TRBV7-3|.|TRBJ2-3
TGTGCCAGCAGCCGTGTAGGGGTCGGAGCAGATACGCAGTATTTT
CASSRVGVGADTQYF
>.|TRBV27|.|TRBJ2-3
TGTGCCAGCAGACTAGGGGCGGGAAGGGCCGCGGATACGCAGTATTTT
CASRLGAGRAADTQYF
>.|TRBV29-1|TRBD2|TRBJ2-1
TGCAGCGTTGATGTAGCGGGAGGTACTGAGCAGTTCTTC
CSVDVAGGTEQFF
>.|TRBV2|TRBD1|TRBJ1-3
TGTGCCAGCAGCCGCCTCACAGGGGGCCAAGGAAACACCATATATTTT
CASSRLTGGQGNTIYF
>.|TRBV5-5|TRBD1|TRBJ1-4
TGTGCCAGCAGCGTCTCCACAGGGGCCTCTAATGAAAAACTGTTTTTT
CASSVSTGASNEKLFF
>.|TRBV6-5|.|TRBJ2-1
TGTGCCAGCAGTTACGAGCGAGGGGGTTTCTACAATGAGCAGTTCTTC
CASSYERGGFYNEQFF
>.|TRBV29-1|TRBD2|TRBJ2-1
TGCAGCGCTAGGACTAGCGGGAGATATTTCGAGGATGAGCAGTTCTTC
CSARTSGRYFEDEQFF
>.|TRBV5-8|TRBD1|TRBJ1-1
TGTGCCAGCAGCCCGCGACCGGGACAGGGGCGCACTGAAGCTTTCTTT
CASSPRPGQGRTEAFF
>.|TRBV28|.|TRBJ1-1
TGTGCCAGCAGTACCCCACAGGAGAACACTGAAGCTTTCTTT
CASSTPQENTEAFF
>.|TRBV25-1|.|TRBJ1-1
TGTGCCAGCAGTGATATGGCAGATGAAGCTTTCTTT
CASSDMADEAFF
>.|TRBV11-3|.|TRBJ2-3
TGTGCCAGCAGCTTACGGGTCACAGATACGCAGTATTTT
CASSLRVTDTQYF
>once|TRBV3-1/TRBV3-2|.|TRBJ2-7
TGTGCCAGCAGCCAAGAGAGCGAGCAGTACTTC
CASSQESEQYF
>once|TRBV5-1|TRBD1|TRBJ1-1
TGCGCCAGCAGCTCCCCCGGGACAGGGGGCACTGAAGCTTTCTTT
CASSSPGTGGTEAFF
>.|TRBV5-1|TRBD1|TRBJ1-5
TGCGCCAGCAGCGCGGACAGGGAGGGACAGCCCCAGCATTTT
CASSADREGQPQHF
>.|TRBV5-4|.|TRBJ1-5
TGTGCCAGCAGCCTGCTGGGGGGAGTGGAGCCCCAGCATTTT
CASSLLGGVEPQHF
>.|TRBV19|TRBD2|TRBJ2-7
TGTGCCAGTAGTCCCGGGACTAGCGGGAGTTTGCGAGAGCAGTACTTC
CASSPGTSGSLREQYF
>.|TRBV18|.|TRBJ2-2
TGTGCCAGCTCGGCCCCGAACACCGGGGAGCTGTTTTTT
CASSAPNTGELFF
>.|TRBV20-1|.|TRBJ1-2
TGCAGTGCCTTCAGGGGCGGCTACACCTTC
CSAFRGGYTF
>.|TRBV19|TRBD2|TRBJ2-3
TGTGCCAGTAGGCAGGGACTAGCGGGATGGGCAGATACGCAGTATTTT
CASRQGLAGWADTQYF
>.|TRBV15|.|TRBJ2-7
TGTGCCACCAGCAGAGATATCGGCAGTACCTACGAGCAGTACTTC
CATSRDIGSTYEQYF
>.|TRBV27|.|TRBJ2-7
TGTGCCAGCAGTTCAATTCGTCTAGCCTACGAGCAGTACTTC
CASSSIRLAYEQYF
>.|TRBV7-9|TRBD2|TRBJ2-7
TGTGCCAGCAGCTTCTCTAGCGGGAGGATTGTCTACGAGCAGTACTTC
CASSFSSGRIVYEQYF
>.|TRBV6-1|.|TRBJ1-3
TGTGCCAGCAGTGAGACCGGGACACCTGGAAACACCATATATTTT
CASSETGTPGNTIYF
>once|TRBV27|TRBD1|TRBJ2-2
TGTGCCAGCAGTTTCATACTACAGGGGGCTCGAACCGGGGAGCTGTTTTTT
CASSFILQGARTGELFF
>.|TRBV5-1|TRBD1|TRBJ2-1
TGCGCCAGCAGCTTGGACAGGGGGAAAGTCTTC
CASSLDRGKVF
>.|TRBV10-3|.|TRBJ2-5
TGTGCCATCAGTGGCTCGACAGGACCGCAAGAGACCCAGTACTTC
CAISGSTGPQETQYF
>.|TRBV18|.|TRBJ2-1
TGTGCCAGCTCAGAAGCACCTGAGCAGTTCTTC
CASSEAPEQFF
>.|TRBV7-9|.|TRBJ1-3
TGTGCCAGCAGCTCATGGGCTGGTAGGGGCTCTGGAAACACCATATATTTT
CASSSWAGRGSGNTIYF
>.|TRBV30|TRBD2|TRBJ2-7
TGTGCCCCTCTAGCGGATTCCTACGAGCAGTACTTC
CAPLADSYEQYF
>.|TRBV7-2|.|TRBJ2-4
TGTGCCAGCAGCGAACGAAGGGTCGCCAAAAACATTCAGTACTTC
CASSERRVAKNIQYF
>few|TRBV7-9|TRBD2|TRBJ2-1
TGTGCCAGCAGCTTAGGAGTAAAGCGGGAGACCAATGAGCAGTTCTTC
CASSLGVKRETNEQFF